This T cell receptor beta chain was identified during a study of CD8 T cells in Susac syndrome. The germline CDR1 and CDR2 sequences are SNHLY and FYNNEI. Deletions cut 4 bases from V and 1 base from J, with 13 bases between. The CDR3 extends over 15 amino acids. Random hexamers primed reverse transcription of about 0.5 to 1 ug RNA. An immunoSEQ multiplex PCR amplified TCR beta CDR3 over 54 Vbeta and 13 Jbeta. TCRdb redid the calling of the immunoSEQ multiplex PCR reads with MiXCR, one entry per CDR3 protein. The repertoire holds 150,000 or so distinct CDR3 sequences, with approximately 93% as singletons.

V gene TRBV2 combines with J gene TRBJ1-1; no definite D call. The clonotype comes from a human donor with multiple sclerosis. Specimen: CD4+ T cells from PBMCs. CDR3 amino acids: CASSVFDTSNTEAFF. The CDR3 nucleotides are TGTGCCAGCAGTGTCTTTGACACCTCGAACACTGAAGCTTTCTTT.